Listed below are T cell receptor beta chains from one sample, sequenced in a study of cytomegalovirus exposure and HLA in healthy donors. Clones were sequenced by immunoSEQ multiplex PCR, and TCRdb holds only the in-frame ones, with some missing. This sample has around 130,000 clones, with over 75% found just once. The sample consisted of PBMCs. Source of these receptors: a man between 25 and 39 years old in good health and CMV-seronegative. Both conserved end residues are part of each CDR3. D genes are given only for firm matches. Clone size is given for some rows only: seen once, a few or many times, or a class if the clone is expanded.

D: TRBD2; V: TRBV9; length: 13; J: TRBJ2-1; size: -; CDR3: CASRGVTSGEQFF; DNA: TGTGCCAGCAGGGGGGTTACTAGCGGGGAGCAGTTCTTC
D: -; V: TRBV6-5; length: 12; J: TRBJ2-7; size: -; CDR3: CASSLTSSEQYF; DNA: TGTGCCAGCAGCCTCACTAGCAGCGAGCAGTACTTC
D: TRBD1; V: TRBV18; length: 13; J: TRBJ1-1; size: -; CDR3: CASEAGTDTEAFF; DNA: TGTGCCAGCGAAGCCGGGACAGACACTGAAGCTTTCTTT
D: TRBD1; V: TRBV2; length: 17; J: TRBJ1-4; size: -; CDR3: CASNYRDRGQRGQKLFF; DNA: TGTGCCAGCAATTACCGGGACAGGGGACAGCGTGGGCAAAAACTGTTTTTT
D: -; V: TRBV27; length: 14; J: TRBJ2-7; size: -; CDR3: CASSPRGISYEQYF; DNA: TGTGCCAGCAGTCCTCGGGGAATCTCCTACGAGCAGTACTTC
D: -; V: TRBV6-6; length: 11; J: TRBJ2-2; size: -; CDR3: CASTYTGELFF; DNA: TGTGCCAGCACCTATACCGGGGAGCTGTTTTTT
D: TRBD1; V: TRBV11-2; length: 15; J: TRBJ1-1; size: -; CDR3: CASSQRQGGGTEAFF; DNA: TGTGCCAGCAGCCAGCGACAGGGTGGGGGCACTGAAGCTTTCTTT
D: TRBD2; V: TRBV5-6; length: 15; J: TRBJ2-5; size: -; CDR3: CASSLTSGTQETQYF; DNA: TGTGCCAGCAGCTTGACTAGCGGAACCCAAGAGACCCAGTACTTC
D: TRBD1; V: TRBV2; length: 13; J: TRBJ2-7; size: few; CDR3: CASRDRAYYEQYF; DNA: TGTGCCAGTCGGGACAGGGCTTACTACGAGCAGTACTTC
D: -; V: TRBV7-9; length: 15; J: TRBJ2-7; size: -; CDR3: CASSFFKGSNYEQYF; DNA: TGTGCCAGCAGCTTTTTCAAGGGGTCCAACTACGAGCAGTACTTC
D: TRBD1; V: TRBV5-6; length: 13; J: TRBJ2-7; size: -; CDR3: CASSNYRGDEQYF; DNA: TGTGCCAGCAGCAACTACAGGGGCGACGAGCAGTACTTC
D: -; V: TRBV5-1; length: 15; J: TRBJ2-1; size: -; CDR3: CASSLEAGKHNEQFF; DNA: TGCGCCAGCAGCTTGGAGGCAGGCAAACACAATGAGCAGTTCTTC
D: TRBD1; V: TRBV5-6; length: 15; J: TRBJ1-2; size: -; CDR3: CASSLPGQTNYGYTF; DNA: TGTGCCAGCAGCTTGCCGGGACAGACCAACTATGGCTACACCTTC
D: -; V: TRBV27; length: 14; J: TRBJ2-7; size: once; CDR3: CVSSFTAGEYEQYF; DNA: TGTGTCAGCAGTTTCACGGCAGGGGAGTACGAGCAGTACTTC
D: TRBD2; V: TRBV5-6; length: 13; J: TRBJ2-5; size: -; CDR3: CASSTGLTGTQYF; DNA: TGTGCCAGCAGCACGGGACTAACAGGGACCCAGTACTTC
D: -; V: TRBV28; length: 15; J: TRBJ1-5; size: -; CDR3: CASSFAGYSNQPQHF; DNA: TGTGCCAGCAGTTTTGCAGGGTATAGCAATCAGCCCCAGCATTTT
D: -; V: TRBV10-1; length: 19; J: TRBJ2-3; size: -; CDR3: CASSDGPGYPRFGTDTQYF; DNA: TGCGCCAGCAGTGATGGTCCAGGGTATCCCCGTTTTGGCACAGATACGCAGTATTTT
D: TRBD2; V: TRBV7-7; length: 15; J: TRBJ2-1; size: once; CDR3: CASSLGAGGYNEQFF; DNA: TGTGCTAGCAGCTTAGGAGCGGGGGGCTACAATGAGCAGTTCTTC
D: TRBD1; V: TRBV11-2; length: 17; J: TRBJ2-5; size: -; CDR3: CASRPGQGHILGETQYF; DNA: TGTGCCAGCAGACCGGGACAGGGGCATATCCTCGGGGAGACCCAGTACTTC
D: TRBD1; V: TRBV5-1; length: 14; J: TRBJ1-1; size: -; CDR3: CASSDPQGGTEAFF; DNA: TGCGCCAGCAGCGATCCCCAGGGGGGCACTGAAGCTTTCTTT
D: TRBD1; V: TRBV25-1; length: 14; J: TRBJ1-1; size: -; CDR3: CASSERDRVSEAFF; DNA: TGTGCCAGCAGTGAACGGGACAGGGTGTCTGAAGCTTTCTTT
D: TRBD1; V: TRBV5-1; length: 15; J: TRBJ1-2; size: -; CDR3: CASSLVLTGDNGYTF; DNA: TGCGCCAGCAGCTTGGTACTGACAGGGGACAATGGCTACACCTTC
D: TRBD1; V: TRBV19; length: 14; J: TRBJ1-1; size: -; CDR3: CASSIQGENTEAFF; DNA: TGTGCCAGTAGTATCCAGGGGGAGAACACTGAAGCTTTCTTT
D: TRBD1; V: TRBV2; length: 15; J: TRBJ2-7; size: -; CDR3: CASSGWDRDPYEQYF; DNA: TGTGCCAGCAGTGGCTGGGACAGGGACCCCTACGAGCAGTACTTC
D: TRBD2; V: TRBV2; length: 15; J: TRBJ2-5; size: few; CDR3: CASTQKVAGGETQYF; DNA: TGTGCCAGCACCCAAAAGGTAGCGGGAGGAGAGACCCAGTACTTC
D: TRBD2; V: TRBV9; length: 15; J: TRBJ2-2; size: -; CDR3: CASSVEGRASGELFF; DNA: TGTGCCAGCAGCGTAGAAGGGAGGGCCTCCGGGGAGCTGTTTTTT
D: TRBD1; V: TRBV5-5; length: 14; J: TRBJ1-6; size: once; CDR3: CASSLGQGSSPLHF; DNA: TGTGCCAGCAGCTTGGGACAGGGGTCTTCACCCCTCCACTTT
D: TRBD1; V: TRBV11-2; length: 14; J: TRBJ1-5; size: few; CDR3: CASSAGQKNQPQHF; DNA: TGTGCCAGCAGCGCGGGACAGAAGAATCAGCCCCAGCATTTT
D: -; V: TRBV10-2; length: 15; J: TRBJ1-2; size: -; CDR3: CASSESSGPDYGYTF; DNA: TGCGCCAGCAGTGAGTCTTCAGGTCCTGACTATGGCTACACCTTC